This TCR beta chain was found in a study of T cells in Graves' hyperthyroidism and ophthalmopathy. V shed 6 bases and J 4 bases; nucleotides not matched to a gene: 6. This CDR3 has 15 amino acids. CDR1 MNHNS and CDR2 SASEGT come from the germline V gene. PBMCs were obtained from 10 ml fresh peripheral blood. Using RNA transcripts as the source, TCR beta CDR3 regions were amplified. The HTBI set primed first-round TCR CDR3 RT-PCR. TCRdb redid the calling of the multiplex PCR reads with MiXCR, one entry per CDR3 protein. The data hold fewer than 650,000 distinct CDR3 sequences, with about 15% observed a single time. This clonotype was counted at least ten times.

The rearrangement joins TRBV6-1 to TRBJ2-1, with 10 bases aligning to TRBD2. Sequences were obtained from blood. This receptor was taken from a woman in her forties with Graves' hyperthyroidism. The CDR3 loop is CASRDVAGGYNEQFF. The CDR3 region has the DNA TGTGCCAGCAGGGATGTAGCGGGAGGTTACAATGAGCAGTTCTTC.